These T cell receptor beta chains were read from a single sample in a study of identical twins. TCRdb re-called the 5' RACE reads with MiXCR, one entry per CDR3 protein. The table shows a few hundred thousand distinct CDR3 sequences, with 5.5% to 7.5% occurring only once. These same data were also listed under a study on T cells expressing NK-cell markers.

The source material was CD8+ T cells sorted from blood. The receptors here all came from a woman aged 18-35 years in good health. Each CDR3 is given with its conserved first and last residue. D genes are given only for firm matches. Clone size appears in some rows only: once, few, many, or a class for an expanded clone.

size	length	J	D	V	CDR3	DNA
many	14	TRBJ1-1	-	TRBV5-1	CASSLIGKYTEAFF	TGCGCCAGCAGCTTGATCGGCAAATACACTGAAGCTTTCTTT
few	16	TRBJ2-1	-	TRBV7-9	CASSSSSASSYNEQFF	TGTGCCAGCAGCTCTTCTAGCGCCAGCTCCTACAATGAGCAGTTCTTC
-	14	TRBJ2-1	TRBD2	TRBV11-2	CATALAGGPNEQFF	TGTGCCACTGCACTAGCGGGAGGTCCCAATGAGCAGTTCTTC
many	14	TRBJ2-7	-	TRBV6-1	CASSPNERVREQYF	TGTGCCAGCAGCCCCAATGAGAGGGTTCGGGAGCAGTACTTC
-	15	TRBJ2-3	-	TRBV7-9	CASSPGGERADTQYF	TGTGCCAGCAGCCCAGGGGGGGAGAGGGCAGATACGCAGTATTTT
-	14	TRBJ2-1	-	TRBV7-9	CASSLLQLNNEQFF	TGTGCCAGCAGCTTATTACAGCTAAACAATGAGCAGTTCTTC
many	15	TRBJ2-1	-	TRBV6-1	CASEPRWSSYNEQFF	TGTGCCAGTGAACCGCGATGGAGCTCCTACAATGAGCAGTTCTTC
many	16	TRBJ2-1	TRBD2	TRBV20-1	CSAVRTSESSYNEQFF	TGCAGTGCTGTTAGGACTAGCGAGAGCTCCTACAATGAGCAGTTCTTC
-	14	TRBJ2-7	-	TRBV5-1	CASSLEGRGYEQYF	TGCGCCAGCAGCTTGGAGGGACGTGGCTACGAGCAGTACTTC
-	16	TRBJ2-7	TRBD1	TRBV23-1	CASSQRGTGGSYEQYF	TGCGCCAGCAGTCAACGGGGTACAGGGGGTTCCTACGAGCAGTACTTC
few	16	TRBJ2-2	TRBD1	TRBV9	CASSEADRGDTGELFF	TGTGCCAGCAGCGAGGCGGACAGGGGAGACACCGGGGAGCTGTTTTTT
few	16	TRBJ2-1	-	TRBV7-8	CASSLAPGDSYNEQFF	TGTGCCAGCAGCTTAGCGCCGGGAGACTCCTACAATGAGCAGTTCTTC
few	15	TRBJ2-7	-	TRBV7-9	CASSFSRGSSYEQYF	TGTGCCAGCAGCTTTTCACGGGGGTCCTCCTACGAGCAGTACTTC
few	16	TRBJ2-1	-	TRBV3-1	CASSQDYRSSYNEQFF	TGTGCCAGCAGCCAAGATTACAGGAGCTCCTACAATGAGCAGTTCTTC
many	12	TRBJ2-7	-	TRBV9	CASSGSSYEQYF	TGTGCCAGCAGCGGAAGCTCCTACGAGCAGTACTTC
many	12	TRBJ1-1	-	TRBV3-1	CASSQGPTEAFF	TGTGCCAGCAGCCAAGGGCCCACTGAAGCTTTCTTT
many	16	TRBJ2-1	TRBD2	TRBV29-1	CSVFGGRTHFWNEQFF	TGCAGCGTTTTTGGCGGGAGGACCCATTTTTGGAATGAGCAGTTCTTC
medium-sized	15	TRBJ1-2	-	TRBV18	CASSSTDRQVYGYTF	TGTGCCAGCTCATCGACGGATCGACAGGTTTATGGCTACACCTTC
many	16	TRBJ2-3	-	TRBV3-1	CASSQVGGRVGDTQYF	TGTGCCAGCAGCCAAGTAGGCGGGCGTGTAGGAGATACGCAGTATTTT
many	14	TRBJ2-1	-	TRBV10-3	CAINGGDANDEQFF	TGTGCCATCAATGGCGGGGACGCTAACGATGAGCAGTTCTTC
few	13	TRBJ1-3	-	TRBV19	CASGGISGNTIYF	TGTGCCAGTGGAGGGATCTCTGGAAACACCATATATTTT
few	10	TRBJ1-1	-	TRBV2	CASIGTEAFF	TGTGCCAGCATTGGAACTGAAGCTTTCTTT
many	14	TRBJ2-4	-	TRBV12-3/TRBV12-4	CASSFRGPQNIQYF	TGTGCCAGCAGTTTTCGGGGCCCCCAAAACATTCAGTACTTC
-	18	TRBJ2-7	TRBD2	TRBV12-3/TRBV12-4	CASSRTSGRGPSDYEQYF	TGTGCCAGCAGTAGGACTAGCGGGAGGGGGCCGTCTGACTACGAGCAGTACTTC
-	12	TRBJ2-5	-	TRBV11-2	CASTGSQETQYF	TGTGCCAGCACCGGAAGTCAAGAGACCCAGTACTTC
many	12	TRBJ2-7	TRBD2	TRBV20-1	CSAQGLESEQYF	TGCAGTGCCCAAGGACTAGAAAGCGAGCAGTACTTC
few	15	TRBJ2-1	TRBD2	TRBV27	CASSPLAGASGEQFF	TGTGCCAGCAGTCCCCTAGCGGGGGCATCGGGGGAGCAGTTCTTC
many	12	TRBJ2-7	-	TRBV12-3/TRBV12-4	CASSPGAYEQYF	TGTGCCAGCAGTCCAGGGGCCTACGAGCAGTACTTC
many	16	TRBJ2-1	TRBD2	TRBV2	CASRGTSGGYYNEQFF	TGTGCCAGCAGGGGGACTAGCGGGGGGTACTACAATGAGCAGTTCTTC